One and the same sample provided the 22 T cell receptor beta chains below, sequenced in a study of T cell changes during pregnancy in multiple sclerosis. Profiled with immunoSEQ multiplex PCR; TCRdb holds only in-frame clones, not every one. Of 65,000 to 75,000 clones listed, around nine tenths are singletons. The sample here was peripheral blood, taken in the third trimester of pregnancy. The source is a female donor in good health, enrolled as a control in a pregnancy study.

The chain employs TRBV6-5 and TRBJ2-5; 7 bases are a match to TRBD2. Germline V gene sequence: CDR1 MNHEY, CDR2 SVGAGI. After removal of 1 base from V and 7 bases from J, the junction contained 6 bases not matched to a gene. The CDR3 totals 14 residues. The CDR3 bases are TGTGCCAGCAGTTACTGGGAGGGATTGGGGACCCAGTACTTC. It specifies CASSYWEGLGTQYF.

This sequence joins TRBV18 and TRBJ2-3, with 9 bases matching TRBD1. V gave up 3 bases and J gave up 2 bases; unmatched junction bases: 6. Germline lookup yields CDR1 KGHSH and CDR2 LQKENI. The CDR3 has 16 residues. The CDR3 reads CASSPRGQGNTDTQYF. Here the CDR3 DNA reads TGTGCCAGCTCACCTCGGGGACAGGGTAACACAGATACGCAGTATTTT.

The rearrangement links TRBV19 to TRBJ1-1; no firm D call. The CDR3 consists of 13 residues. The V gene's germline CDR1 is LNHDA and CDR2 SQIVND (reference sequence). V dropped 3 bases and J dropped 1 base, with 6 bases sitting between them. CDR3 bases: TGTGCCAGTAGTATGGAGTGGAACACTGAAGCTTTCTTT. As protein: CASSMEWNTEAFF.

The chain joins TRBV20-1 to TRBJ2-3, with D hard to call. This CDR3 has 10 amino acids. In germline, CDR1 is DFQATT, CDR2 SNEGSKA (reference sequence). V was trimmed by 3 bases and J by 14 bases, leaving 12 bases between them. The CDR3 DNA is TGCAGTGCTAGGACTGAAGGCCCGTATTTT. This sequence encodes CSARTEGPYF.

V is TRBV11-2 and J is TRBJ2-5; D is perhaps TRBD2 (5 bases). Germline V CDR1 and CDR2: SGHAT, FQNNGV. This CDR3 spans 13 amino acids. V gave up 4 bases and J gave up 5 bases, with 11 bases separating them. The CDR3 DNA reads as TGTGCCAGCAGCTCCACGGGCGGGGAGACCCAGTACTTC. Its translation: CASSSTGGETQYF.

The rearrangement joins TRBV28 to TRBJ2-5; D is unresolved. The CDR3 consists of 13 residues. Germline CDR1 MDHEN, CDR2 SYDVKM. V was trimmed by 9 bases and J by 1 base, leaving 12 bases between them. This CDR3 reads CASFDTTQETQYF. The CDR3 DNA reads TGTGCCAGTTTTGACACGACCCAAGAGACCCAGTACTTC.

The CDR3 sequence: CASRETGLTYEQYF. The DNA for the CDR3 is TGTGCCAGCAGAGAAACAGGGTTGACCTACGAGCAGTACTTC. The rearrangement joins TRBV5-6 to TRBJ2-7, with D tentatively TRBD1 (6 bases). Per germline, CDR1 SGHDT and CDR2 YYEEEE. Trimming left V 5 bases short and J 2 bases short, with 14 bases between. The CDR3 consists of 14 residues.

The chain couples TRBV27 to TRBJ1-1; D possibly corresponds to TRBD1 (5 bases). The CDR3 sequence is 14 residues long. Trimming cost V 3 bases and J 7 bases, with 15 bases left between them. Germline assignment: CDR1 MNHEY and CDR2 SMNVEV (reference sequence). The CDR3 here is CASSLGRIGFEAFF. CDR3 coding DNA: TGTGCCAGCAGTTTGGGGCGCATAGGGTTTGAAGCTTTCTTT.

The V call is TRBV28, the J call TRBJ1-5; 7 bases map to TRBD1. The V segment lost 7 bases and the J segment 5 bases; nucleotides outside the gene matches: 8. The V gene's germline CDR1 is MDHEN and CDR2 SYDVKM. The CDR3 extends over 14 amino acids. CDR3 protein: CASTRAGGHQPQHF. The CDR3 bases are TGTGCCAGCACTCGGGCAGGGGGTCATCAGCCCCAGCATTTT.

The genes are TRBV4-3 and TRBJ2-3; 9 bases match TRBD2. Germline assignment: CDR1 LGHNA and CDR2 YSLEER. There are 16 residues in the CDR3. The junction had 5 bases not matched to a gene; V was cut back by 4 bases and J by 0 bases. DNA for the CDR3: TGCGCCAGCAGCCCGAGCGGGGGGACTAGCACAGATACGCAGTATTTT. Translated: CASSPSGGTSTDTQYF.

This chain joins TRBV30 and TRBJ2-7; TRBD1 aligns across 7 bases. The CDR3 runs to 13 residues. CDR1 and CDR2 from the germline V gene are GTSNPN and SVGIG (reference sequence). The ends lost 4 bases at V and 6 bases at J; junction bases unmatched: 9. CDR3: CAWTQGRGTEQYF. CDR3 DNA sequence: TGTGCCTGGACGCAAGGCAGGGGGACCGAGCAGTACTTC. Supplemented by reference TRBV30 and TRBJ2-7, the full variable domain reads SQTIHQWPATLVQPVGSPLSLECTVEGTSNPNLYWYRQAAGRGLQLLFYSVGIGQISSEVPQNLSASRPQDRQFILSSKKLLLSDSGFYLCAWTQGRGTEQYFGPGTRLTVT.

The gene calls are TRBV6-5 and TRBJ2-7, with 8 bases lining up with TRBD1. V shed 7 bases, J shed 3 bases, and the junction held 8 bases outside the gene matches. Germline V gene sequence: CDR1 MNHEY, CDR2 SVGAGI. The CDR3 has 14 amino acids. The CDR3 bases are TGTGCCAGCACAAGGCAGGGGGCCGACTACGAGCAGTACTTC. Translation gives CASTRQGADYEQYF.

The rearrangement uses TRBV11-2 and TRBJ2-5; D is uncertain. The CDR3 consists of 12 residues. V lost 1 base and J 4 bases, leaving 4 bases between the germline ends. Germline assignment: CDR1 SGHAT and CDR2 FQNNGV. CDR3 protein: CASSLVRETQYF. The CDR3 DNA follows: TGTGCCAGCAGCTTAGTGCGAGAGACCCAGTACTTC.

The chain recombines TRBV6-5 with TRBJ1-3; D might be TRBD1 (5 bases). V was shortened by 10 bases and J by 2 bases, with 15 bases between the two germline ends. This CDR3 spans 14 amino acids. The germline V gene has CDR1 MNHEY and CDR2 SVGAGI. The CDR3 loop reads CATAGRQPGNTIYF. The DNA for the CDR3 is TGTGCCACCGCTGGGCGACAGCCTGGAAACACCATATATTTT.

The CDR3 reads CASRDSSYEQYF. CDR3 DNA sequence: TGTGCCAGCAGGGACAGCTCCTACGAGCAGTACTTC. The V call is TRBV27, the J call TRBJ2-7, with TRBD1 as a possible D gene (6 bases). Germline loops: CDR1 MNHEY, CDR2 SMNVEV (reference sequence). Trimming took off 6 bases at V and 0 bases at J, with 6 bases between the two ends. The CDR3 has 12 residues.

The chain combines TRBV30 with TRBJ1-1, with TRBD1 as a possible D gene (6 bases). The germline V gene has CDR1 GTSNPN and CDR2 SVGIG (reference sequence). This CDR3 region has 16 residues. The V gene lost 7 bases and the J gene lost 0 bases, with 21 bases spanning the gap. Here the CDR3 DNA reads TGTGCCTCAACCCACAGGGAGAAGACTATGAACACTGAAGCTTTCTTT. This sequence encodes CASTHREKTMNTEAFF.

The chain carries TRBV25-1 and TRBJ1-2; no clear D gene. Germline V gives CDR1 MGHDK, CDR2 SYGVNS. The V and J ends lost 7 bases and 6 bases respectively, with 15 bases between them. This CDR3 has 13 amino acids. The chain's CDR3 is CASTERGGDGYTF. DNA of the CDR3: TGTGCCAGCACCGAACGGGGAGGAGATGGCTACACCTTC.

The CDR3: CASSPRLQGRNTEAFF. The CDR3 coding sequence is TGTGCCAGCAGCCCGCGGCTACAGGGTCGGAACACTGAAGCTTTCTTT. The rearrangement uses TRBV11-2 and TRBJ1-1; D might be TRBD1 (6 bases). V was cut by 5 bases and J by 1 base, with 17 bases left in between. The germline CDR1 and CDR2 sequences are SGHAT and FQNNGV. The CDR3 length is 16 residues.

The chain links TRBV5-4 to TRBJ1-2; 10 bases align to TRBD1. This CDR3 is built from 15 residues. The V gene's germline CDR1 is SGHNT and CDR2 YYREEE (reference sequence). The J segment lost 5 bases and the V segment lost 6 bases, leaving 10 bases of the junction unmatched. DNA for the CDR3: TGTGCCAGCACGCAGGCAGGACAGGGGGAATATGGCTACACCTTC. Encoded protein: CASTQAGQGEYGYTF.

This sequence joins TRBV28 and TRBJ1-5; the D is unclear. Germline V lookup: CDR1 MDHEN, CDR2 SYDVKM. Trimming left V 7 bases short and J 2 bases short, with 9 bases between. CDR3 length: 13 residues. The CDR3 loop is CASKNEGNQPQHF. In DNA, the CDR3 is TGTGCCAGCAAGAATGAGGGCAATCAGCCCCAGCATTTT.

V is TRBV7-9 and J is TRBJ2-1; 10 positions match TRBD1. With 7 bases clipped from V and 1 base from J, the junction kept 10 bases outside the gene matches. CDR1 and CDR2 from the germline V gene are SEHNR and FQNEAQ (reference sequence). CDR3 size: 17 residues. CDR3 nucleotides: TGTGCCAGCACCTCCGGGACAGGGGCCAAATCCTACAATGAGCAGTTCTTC. Its protein is CASTSGTGAKSYNEQFF.

The V call is TRBV7-8, the J call TRBJ1-2; D may be TRBD1 (5 bases). V was pared by 1 base and J by 9 bases, with 12 bases between. CDR3 size: 13 residues. Germline-derived CDR1 and CDR2 are SGHVS and FQNEAQ. The CDR3 spells CASSLGGGDRYTF. As DNA, the CDR3 is TGTGCCAGCAGCTTAGGGGGGGGTGATCGCTACACCTTC. The full variable domain, its missing parts supplied by reference TRBV7-8 and TRBJ1-2, is GAGVSQSPRYKVAKRGQDVALRCDPISGHVSLFWYQQALGQGPEFLTYFQNEAQLDKSGLPSDRFFAERPEGSVSTLKIQRTQQEDSAVYLCASSLGGGDRYTFGSGTRLTVV.